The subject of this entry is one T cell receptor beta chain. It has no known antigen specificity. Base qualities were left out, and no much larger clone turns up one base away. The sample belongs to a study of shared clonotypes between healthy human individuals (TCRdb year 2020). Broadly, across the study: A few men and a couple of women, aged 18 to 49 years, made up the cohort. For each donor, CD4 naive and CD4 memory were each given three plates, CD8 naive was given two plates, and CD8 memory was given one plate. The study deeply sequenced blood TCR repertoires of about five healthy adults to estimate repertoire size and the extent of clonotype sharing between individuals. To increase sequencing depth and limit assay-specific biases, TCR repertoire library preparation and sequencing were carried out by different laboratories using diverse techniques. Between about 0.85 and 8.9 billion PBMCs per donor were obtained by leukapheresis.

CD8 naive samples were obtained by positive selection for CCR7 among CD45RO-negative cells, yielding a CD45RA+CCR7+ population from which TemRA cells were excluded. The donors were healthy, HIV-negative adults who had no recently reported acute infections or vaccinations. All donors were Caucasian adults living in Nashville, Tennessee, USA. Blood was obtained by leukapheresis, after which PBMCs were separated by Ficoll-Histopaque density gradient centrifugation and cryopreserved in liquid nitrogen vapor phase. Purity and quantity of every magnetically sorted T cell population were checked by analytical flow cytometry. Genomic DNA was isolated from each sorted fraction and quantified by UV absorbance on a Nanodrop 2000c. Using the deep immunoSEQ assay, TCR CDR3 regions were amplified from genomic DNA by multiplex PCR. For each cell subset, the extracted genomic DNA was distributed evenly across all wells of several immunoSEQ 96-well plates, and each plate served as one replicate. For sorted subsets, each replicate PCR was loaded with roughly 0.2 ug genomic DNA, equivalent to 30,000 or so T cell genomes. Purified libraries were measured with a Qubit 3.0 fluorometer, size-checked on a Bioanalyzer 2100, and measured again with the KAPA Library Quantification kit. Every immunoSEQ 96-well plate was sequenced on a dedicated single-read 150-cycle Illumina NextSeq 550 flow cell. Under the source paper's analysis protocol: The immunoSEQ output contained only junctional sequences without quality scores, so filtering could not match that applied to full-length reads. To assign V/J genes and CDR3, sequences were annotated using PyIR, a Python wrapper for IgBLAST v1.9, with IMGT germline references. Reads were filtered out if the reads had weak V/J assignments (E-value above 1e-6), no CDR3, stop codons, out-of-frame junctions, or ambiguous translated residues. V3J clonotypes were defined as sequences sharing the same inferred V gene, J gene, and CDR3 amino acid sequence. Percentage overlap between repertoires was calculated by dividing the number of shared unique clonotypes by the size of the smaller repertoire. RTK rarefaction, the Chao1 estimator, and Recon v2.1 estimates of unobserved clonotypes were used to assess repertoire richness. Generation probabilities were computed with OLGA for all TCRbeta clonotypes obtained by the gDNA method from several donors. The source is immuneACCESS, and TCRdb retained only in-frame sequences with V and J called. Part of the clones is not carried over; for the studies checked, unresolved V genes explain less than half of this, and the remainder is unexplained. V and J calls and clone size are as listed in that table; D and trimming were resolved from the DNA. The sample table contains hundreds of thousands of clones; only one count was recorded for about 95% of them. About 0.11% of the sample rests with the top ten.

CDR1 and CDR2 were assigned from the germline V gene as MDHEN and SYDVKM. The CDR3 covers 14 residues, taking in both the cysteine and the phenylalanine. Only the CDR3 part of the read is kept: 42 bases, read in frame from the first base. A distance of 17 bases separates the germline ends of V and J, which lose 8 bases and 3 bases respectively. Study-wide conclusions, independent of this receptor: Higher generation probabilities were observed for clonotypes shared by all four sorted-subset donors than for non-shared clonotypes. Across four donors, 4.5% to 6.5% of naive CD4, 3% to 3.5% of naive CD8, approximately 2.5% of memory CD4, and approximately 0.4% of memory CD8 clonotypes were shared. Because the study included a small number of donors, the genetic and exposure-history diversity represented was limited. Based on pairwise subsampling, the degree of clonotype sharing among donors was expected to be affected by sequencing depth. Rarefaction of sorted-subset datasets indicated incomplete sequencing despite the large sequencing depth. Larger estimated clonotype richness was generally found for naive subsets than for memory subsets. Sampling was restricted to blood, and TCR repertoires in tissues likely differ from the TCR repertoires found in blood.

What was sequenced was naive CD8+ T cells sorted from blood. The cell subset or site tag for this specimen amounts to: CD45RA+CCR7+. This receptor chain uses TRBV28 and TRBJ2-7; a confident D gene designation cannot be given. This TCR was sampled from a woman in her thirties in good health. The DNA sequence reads TGTGCCAGCTGCGTTTCTCCCCCGTACTACGAGCAGTACTTC. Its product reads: CASCVSPPYYEQYF.